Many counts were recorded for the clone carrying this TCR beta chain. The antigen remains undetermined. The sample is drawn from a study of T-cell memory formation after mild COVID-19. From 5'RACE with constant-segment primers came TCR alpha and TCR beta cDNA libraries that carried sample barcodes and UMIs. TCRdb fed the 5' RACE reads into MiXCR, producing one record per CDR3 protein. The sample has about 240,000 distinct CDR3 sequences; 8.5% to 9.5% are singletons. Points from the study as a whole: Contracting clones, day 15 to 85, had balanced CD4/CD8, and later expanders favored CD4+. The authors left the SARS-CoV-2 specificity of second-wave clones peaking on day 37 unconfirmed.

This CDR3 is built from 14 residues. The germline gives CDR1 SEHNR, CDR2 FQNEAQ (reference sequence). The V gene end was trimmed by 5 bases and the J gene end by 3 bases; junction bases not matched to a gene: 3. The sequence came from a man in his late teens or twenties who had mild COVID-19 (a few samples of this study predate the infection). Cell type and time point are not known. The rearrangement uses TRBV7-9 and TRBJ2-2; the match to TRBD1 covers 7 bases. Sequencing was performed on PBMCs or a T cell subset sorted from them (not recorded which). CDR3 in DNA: TGTGCCAGCAGCATGGGACAGTACACCGGGGAGCTGTTTTTT. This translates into CASSMGQYTGELFF.